These 11 T cell receptor beta chains originate from one sample sequenced in a study of blood T cell repertoires in COVID-19. The assay was immunoSEQ multiplex PCR, and TCRdb's table has in-frame clones only and misses some. The sample gives 70,000 or so clones, roughly 90% of which show up once; roughly 1.5% is in the top ten. The sequenced material came from peripheral blood. These receptors all come from a man aged 50 to 60 with acute or convalescent COVID-19.

V is TRBV28 and J is TRBJ2-5; TRBD2 agrees at 10 bases. The CDR3 length is 16 residues. The J segment lost 5 bases and the V segment lost 8 bases, leaving 14 bases of the junction unmatched. In germline, CDR1 is MDHEN, CDR2 SYDVKM. CDR3 in DNA: TGTGCCAGCGGGTTCGGACTAGCGGCTCTCGGGGAGACCCAGTACTTC. It translates to CASGFGLAALGETQYF.

The chain employs TRBV24-1 and TRBJ1-1; the D gene is possibly TRBD1 (5 bases). Germline-derived CDR1 and CDR2 are KGHDR and SFDVKD. The V and J ends lost 3 bases and 11 bases respectively, with 15 bases between them. CDR3 length equals 13 residues. The CDR3 here is CATSDPPGGPAFF. The DNA of the CDR3 is TGTGCCACCAGTGATCCGCCGGGGGGACCCGCTTTCTTT.

V and J are TRBV13 and TRBJ2-3, with a weak D call TRBD2 (5 bases). CDR1 and CDR2 from the germline V gene are PRHDT and FYEKMQ (reference sequence). The germline V and J ends were trimmed by 4 bases and 3 bases, with 11 bases remaining between them. The CDR3 is 14 amino acids. CDR3 protein: CASSSFSDTDTQYF. The CDR3 nucleotides read TGTGCCAGCAGCTCCTTTAGCGATACAGATACGCAGTATTTT. The full variable domain, completed using reference TRBV13 and TRBJ2-3, is AAGVIQSPRHLIKEKRETATLKCYPIPRHDTVYWYQQGPGQDPQFLISFYEKMQSDKGSIPDRFSAQQFSDYHSELNMSSLELGDSALYFCASSSFSDTDTQYFGPGTRLTVL.

The rearrangement links TRBV5-8 to TRBJ2-4; no clear D. This CDR3 has 14 amino acids. The V gene lost 1 base and the J gene lost 6 bases, with 11 bases spanning the gap. Germline V lookup: CDR1 SGHTS, CDR2 YDEGEE. CDR3 loop: CASSLSDYGNIQYF. In DNA form, the CDR3 reads TGTGCCAGCAGCTTGTCAGATTATGGAAACATTCAGTACTTC.

The chain recombines TRBV25-1 with TRBJ2-5, with D possibly matching TRBD1 (6 bases). The CDR3 is 14 amino acids. Between the trimmed V and J ends, which lost 2 bases and 0 bases, there was a span of 7 bases. Looked up from germline, CDR1 is MGHDK and CDR2 is SYGVNS. CDR3 bases: TGTGCCAGCAGTGAAGGGACAAACCAAGAGACCCAGTACTTC. Amino acids: CASSEGTNQETQYF.

The chain uses TRBV9 and TRBJ2-7; the match to TRBD1 covers 9 bases. V lost 4 bases to trimming and J lost 6 bases; unmatched junction nucleotides: 11. Germline V gives CDR1 SGDLS, CDR2 YYNGEE. The CDR3 sequence is 15 residues long. The CDR3 here is CASSITGTGWSEQYF. DNA of the CDR3: TGTGCCAGCAGCATAACCGGGACAGGGTGGTCCGAGCAGTACTTC.

J is TRBJ2-1 and V is TRBV4-1; possible D gene TRBD2, 5 bases. Germline V gene data show CDR1 as MGHRA and CDR2 as YSYEKL. The CDR3 covers 15 residues. V shed 0 bases and J shed 2 bases, with 8 bases lying between them. In nucleotides, the CDR3 is TGCGCCAGCAGCCAAGAGGACTCCCCCTACAATGAGCAGTTCTTC. It yields the protein CASSQEDSPYNEQFF.

This CDR3 is CSAIQGTSGWTDTQYF. Written as DNA, the CDR3 is TGCAGCGCCATACAGGGGACTAGCGGGTGGACAGATACGCAGTATTTT. The rearrangement links TRBV29-1 to TRBJ2-3; 12 bases map to TRBD2. The V and J ends lost 7 bases and 3 bases, in that order; junction bases with no gene match: 11. The CDR3 length is 16 residues. Germline V lookup: CDR1 SQVTM, CDR2 ANQGSEA.

This chain connects TRBV7-2 to TRBJ2-1; 8 bases match TRBD2. The CDR3 length is 18 residues. Per the germline V gene, CDR1 is SGHTA and CDR2 is FQGNSA. V dropped 5 bases and J dropped 2; count of bases not matched to a gene: 14. CDR3 DNA sequence: TGTGCCAGCAGCCTGCCAACTAGCGGCGGGGGGCCCTACAATGAGCAGTTCTTC. Translating gives CASSLPTSGGGPYNEQFF. Filled out from reference TRBV7-2 and TRBJ2-1, the complete variable domain reads GAGVSQSPSNKVTEKGKDVELRCDPISGHTALYWYRQSLGQGLEFLIYFQGNSAPDKSGLPSDRFSAERTGGSVSTLTIQRTQQEDSAVYLCASSLPTSGGGPYNEQFFGPGTRLTVL.

This sequence joins TRBV5-5 and TRBJ1-4, with D unclear. The CDR3 totals 12 residues. Per the germline V gene, CDR1 is SGHKS and CDR2 is YYEKEE (reference sequence). The V end lost 3 bases, the J end lost 6 bases, and 6 bases lay between the germline ends. The CDR3 region has the DNA TGTGCCAGCAGCTGGAGTGATGAAAAACTGTTTTTT. Protein: CASSWSDEKLFF.

The V gene is TRBV6-2 or TRBV6-3, the J gene TRBJ1-1; D perhaps matches TRBD1 (5 bases). Germline CDR1 is MNHEY and CDR2 is SVGEGT. This CDR3 comprises 14 residues. The germline V and J ends were trimmed by 5 bases and 0 bases, with 10 bases remaining between them. CDR3 in amino acids: CASSRPGMNTEAFF. CDR3 sequence (DNA): TGTGCCAGCAGTCGCCCAGGGATGAACACTGAAGCTTTCTTT.